This is a list of T cell receptor beta chains from one sample in a study of blood T cell repertoires in COVID-19. The repertoire was sequenced with immunoSEQ multiplex PCR; TCRdb's copy has only in-frame clones and lacks some. The table lists some 60,000 clones, about 90% of them singletons. Source material: peripheral blood. The receptors shown here come from a man in his sixties with acute or convalescent COVID-19. Both conserved end residues are part of each CDR3. The D gene is left open where the match is weak. Clone size is given for some rows only: seen once, a few or many times, or a class if the clone is expanded.

d_gene,abundance,v_gene,j_gene,CDR3aa,CDR3nt
TRBD2,once,TRBV11-2,TRBJ2-3,CASSFTSGGTDTQYF,TGTGCCAGCAGCTTTACTAGCGGAGGCACAGATACGCAGTATTTT
-,-,TRBV28,TRBJ2-1,CASKGGKNPGYNEQFF,TGTGCCAGCAAGGGAGGAAAAAACCCGGGGTACAATGAGCAGTTCTTC
-,-,TRBV5-1,TRBJ2-7,CASSPGGGAVPYEQYF,TGCGCCAGCAGCCCGGGCGGGGGCGCGGTCCCCTACGAGCAGTACTTC
TRBD1,-,TRBV6-5,TRBJ2-1,CASSYRQTGAYNEQFF,TGTGCCAGCAGTTACCGACAGACAGGGGCCTACAATGAGCAGTTCTTC
TRBD1,-,TRBV5-4,TRBJ1-2,CASSPRDRGYGYTF,TGTGCCAGCAGCCCCCGGGACAGGGGATATGGCTACACCTTC
TRBD2,-,TRBV25-1,TRBJ2-5,CASSSLAGSQETQYF,TGTGCCAGCAGTTCTCTAGCGGGCTCACAAGAGACCCAGTACTTC
TRBD1,-,TRBV5-5,TRBJ2-5,CASSLPRTGGRETQYF,TGTGCCAGCAGCTTGCCCCGGACAGGGGGAAGGGAGACCCAGTACTTC
-,-,TRBV6-5,TRBJ1-2,CASSPRGSNYGYTF,TGTGCCAGCAGTCCGCGGGGGTCTAACTATGGCTACACCTTC
-,-,TRBV19,TRBJ1-5,CASSIKETQHF,TGTGCCAGTAGTATTAAGGAGACCCAGCATTTT
-,-,TRBV29-1,TRBJ2-7,CSAMTAERATGEQYF,TGCAGCGCCATGACCGCGGAGCGGGCGACGGGCGAGCAGTACTTC
-,-,TRBV5-1,TRBJ1-3,CASSLTSSGNTIYF,TGCGCCAGCAGCTTGACGAGCTCTGGAAACACCATATATTTT
TRBD2,-,TRBV28,TRBJ2-2,CASRSSGTSGKVNTGELFF,TGTGCCAGCAGGTCCTCCGGGACTAGCGGGAAGGTGAACACCGGGGAGCTGTTTTTT
TRBD2,-,TRBV28,TRBJ2-1,CASSLTSSGRSNEQFF,TGTGCCAGCAGTTTAACCAGTAGCGGGAGGAGCAATGAGCAGTTCTTC
-,-,TRBV5-5,TRBJ2-3,CASSFSTDTQYF,TGTGCCAGCAGCTTCTCCACAGATACGCAGTATTTT
-,-,TRBV5-1,TRBJ2-3,CASSLASRSTDTQYF,TGCGCCAGCAGCTTGGCTAGCCGTAGCACAGATACGCAGTATTTT
-,-,TRBV28,TRBJ1-2,CASSLGGNYGYTF,TGTGCCAGCAGTTTGGGGGGAAACTATGGCTACACCTTC
TRBD2,-,TRBV29-1,TRBJ2-2,CSVDAGVAGDTGELFF,TGCAGCGTTGATGCCGGGGTAGCGGGAGACACCGGGGAGCTGTTTTTT
TRBD1,-,TRBV5-1,TRBJ2-5,CASQGQAMGETQYF,TGCGCCAGCCAGGGACAGGCAATGGGAGAGACCCAGTACTTC
-,-,TRBV28,TRBJ2-7,CASSLYTDSYEQYF,TGTGCCAGCAGTTTATACACAGACTCCTACGAGCAGTACTTC
-,-,TRBV2,TRBJ1-1,CASIFRATEAFF,TGTGCCAGCATATTCAGGGCCACTGAAGCTTTCTTT
-,-,TRBV28,TRBJ1-2,CAAGGRGGYTF,TGTGCCGCGGGGGGCAGGGGTGGCTACACCTTC
TRBD1,-,TRBV9,TRBJ2-7,CASSVGGQGAYEQYF,TGTGCCAGCAGCGTAGGGGGACAGGGGGCCTACGAGCAGTACTTC
-,-,TRBV6-1,TRBJ1-5,CASRERADMGNQPQHF,TGTGCCAGCAGAGAACGTGCCGACATGGGCAATCAGCCCCAGCATTTT
TRBD1,-,TRBV5-1,TRBJ2-2,CASSRGQGGTGELFF,TGCGCCAGCAGCCGGGGACAGGGGGGCACCGGGGAGCTGTTTTTT
TRBD1,-,TRBV24-1,TRBJ2-3,CATSAPGQETDTQYF,TGTGCCACCAGTGCACCGGGACAGGAGACAGATACGCAGTATTTT
-,-,TRBV21-1,TRBJ2-7,CASSKALLGLLRDIRLAYEQYF,TGTGCCAGCAGCAAAGCGCTTTTGGGGCTATTGAGGGACATCAGGTTGGCCTACGAGCAGTACTTC
TRBD1,once,TRBV7-9,TRBJ1-1,CASKGQGRWTEAFF,TGTGCCAGCAAGGGACAGGGACGGTGGACTGAAGCTTTCTTT
TRBD1,-,TRBV28,TRBJ1-4,CASRPPPGQRATNEKLFF,TGTGCCAGCAGGCCACCACCGGGACAGCGAGCAACTAATGAAAAACTGTTTTTT
-,-,TRBV30,TRBJ2-3,CALRRQYF,TGTGCCTTAAGGAGGCAGTATTTT
TRBD1,-,TRBV28,TRBJ2-5,CASSPVRDRAETQYF,TGTGCCAGCAGTCCCGTCCGGGACAGGGCAGAGACCCAGTACTTC
TRBD1,-,TRBV5-6,TRBJ1-2,CASSIIDRDYGYTF,TGTGCCAGCAGTATAATAGACAGGGACTATGGCTACACCTTC
TRBD1,-,TRBV7-8,TRBJ1-5,CASSPPNRDSALVEPQHF,TGTGCCAGCAGCCCCCCTAACCGGGACAGCGCTTTAGTGGAGCCCCAGCATTTT
-,-,TRBV12-2,TRBJ2-1,CASRLIHRLAGRSYNEQFF,TGTGCAAGTCGCTTAATACACAGACTAGCGGGGAGATCTTACAATGAGCAGTTCTTC
-,once,TRBV23-1,TRBJ2-1,CASSQSSNEQFF,TGCGCCAGCAGTCAATCGAGCAATGAGCAGTTCTTC
-,-,TRBV19,TRBJ2-1,CASRRGQFNEQFF,TGTGCCAGTAGACGTGGACAGTTCAATGAGCAGTTCTTC
-,-,TRBV19,TRBJ1-5,CASAGGLQPQHF,TGTGCCAGTGCCGGGGGACTACAGCCCCAGCATTTT
-,-,TRBV2,TRBJ1-1,CATRGGLNTEAFF,TGTGCCACCCGGGGGGGGCTGAACACTGAAGCTTTCTTT
TRBD1,-,TRBV5-1,TRBJ1-2,CASSLDRGNYGYTF,TGCGCCAGCAGCTTGGACAGGGGGAACTATGGCTACACCTTC
-,-,TRBV28,TRBJ1-1,CASSVTRKENTEAFF,TGTGCCAGCAGTGTAACAAGAAAAGAGAACACTGAAGCTTTCTTT
TRBD2,-,TRBV24-1,TRBJ2-1,CATSGTSGRPGNEQFF,TGTGCCACCAGCGGTACTAGCGGGAGGCCGGGCAATGAGCAGTTCTTC
-,-,TRBV13,TRBJ1-1,CASSFGDTGEAFF,TGTGCCAGCAGCTTCGGGGACACAGGGGAAGCTTTCTTT
TRBD1,few,TRBV5-1,TRBJ2-1,CASSLPTGGDEQFF,TGCGCCAGCAGCTTACCTACAGGGGGTGATGAGCAGTTCTTC
TRBD1,-,TRBV12-3/TRBV12-4,TRBJ1-5,CASQGTGGQPQHF,TGTGCCTCGCAAGGGACAGGGGGCCAGCCCCAGCATTTT
-,once,TRBV19,TRBJ1-2,CAARSGYYGYTF,TGTGCCGCCCGGAGTGGGTACTATGGCTACACCTTC